Sequencing of this T cell receptor (beta chain) was carried out in a study of spatial heterogeneity in lung cancer (dated by TCRdb to about 2019). Turning to the overall study: Donors were 65 to 85 patients with early-stage, untreated non-small cell lung cancer from the lung TRACERx cohort. In the raw uncorrected reads, each unique combination of TCR and UMI appeared more than ten times on average. Follow-up PBMC samples were sequenced whenever the samples were available, and the median time to follow-up was about 2 years after resection. Nonsynonymous mutation counts, determined by whole-exome sequencing of tumor tissue, were related to TCR repertoire features. Both alpha and beta chains were TCR-sequenced in 210 or so tumor regions, about 64 matched nontumor lung samples and 56 PBMC samples obtained at surgery. In non-small cell lung cancer, the study made a quantitative comparison of TCR alpha and beta repertoires among multiple tumor regions, matched nontumor lung and blood. More beta-chain than alpha-chain transcripts were consistently detected, likely reflecting higher beta-chain transcript abundance.

Receptor amplification or capture employed 5' RACE. The data were produced on a NextSeq 500. In the TCR library protocol, a unique molecular identifier was attached to each TCR cDNA molecule so that PCR and sequencing errors could be corrected. As for the original processing: TCR identification, UMI-based error correction and CDR3 extraction were all carried out with Decombinator tools. Expanded TCRs were defined as those above a frequency of 2 per 1,000, corresponding to the top 1% of the tumor frequency distribution. Rényi diversity was computed with the R vegan package after subsampling each repertoire 100 times to 5,000 TCRs. CDR3 similarity networks were constructed using string-kernel similarity of amino acid triplets, with links drawn between CDR3s whose pairwise similarity was above 0.82. TCRdb reprocessing: public reads trimmed at Q25 with fastp, clones called with MiXCR, in-frame beta chains kept. Each CDR3 protein gets just one entry, which takes the most common genes and DNA from the rows behind it. TCRdb assigned the V and J calls; the authors' analysis was not used. The sample includes roughly 34,000 distinct CDR3 sequences, with approximately 8% observed a single time. Of the sample, 9.4% falls within the top ten clones.

In the paper's terms, the time point label means: blood at routine non-recurrence follow-up after resection. Without any cell sorting, TCR sequencing was performed on whole RNA extracted either from tumor and nontumor lung tissue or from cryopreserved PBMC samples. Patients were selected for TCR sequencing only if sufficient RNA was available from at least two tumor regions. This clonotype was detected ten times or more. It lacks a known antigen. Per-base quality was not reported, and no clone a single base away is much larger than it. Overall study results and their limits: Additional single-cell paired TCR alpha and beta sequencing was considered necessary to confirm, at a functional level, the hypothesis that regional TCRs recognize regional mutations. Ubiquitous expanded tumor TCRs were detected in blood more often at tumor resection than at routine follow-up. Comparisons of baseline and follow-up blood repertoires included only 14 patients.

The sequencing used PBMCs, collected at follow-up. This receptor was obtained from a male donor with early-stage non-small cell lung cancer.

CDR3 loop: CSVAWGPGGYTF. In nucleotide form, the sequence is TGCAGCGTTGCTTGGGGGCCCGGCGGCTACACCTTC. The sequence links TRBV29-1 to TRBJ1-2, and TRBD1 may be the D gene, going by 6 matching bases. V drops 4 bases and J drops 8 bases, leaving 14 bases in between. The CDR3 spans 12 residues, from the cysteine through the phenylalanine. This entry keeps only the CDR3 DNA: 36 bases, framed from base 1. CDR1 SQVTM and CDR2 ANQGSEA were looked up in the germline V gene.